These T cell receptor beta chains were read from a single sample in a study of blood T cell repertoires in COVID-19. Profiling relied on immunoSEQ multiplex PCR, and the TCRdb table lists in-frame clones only, not all of them. The sample holds 250,000 or so clones, around 87% seen once. Input material: peripheral blood. These receptors originate from an older woman with COVID-19, enrolled during active disease. CDR3s include the opening cysteine and the closing phenylalanine or tryptophan. The D gene is left open where the match is weak. Where a row states a size, it is once, few, many or the class of an expanded clone; other rows omit it.

d_gene,j_gene,v_gene,abundance,CDR3aa,CDR3nt
TRBD1,TRBJ2-7,TRBV5-6,.,CASSAGTAQYF,TGTGCCAGCAGCGCTGGGACAGCGCAGTACTTC
.,TRBJ2-1,TRBV11-3,.,CASSLGGYGNEQFF,TGTGCCAGCAGCTTAGGTGGATACGGGAATGAGCAGTTCTTC
.,TRBJ1-5,TRBV5-4,once,CASSLGPDSNQPQHF,TGTGCCAGCAGCTTGGGGCCCGATAGCAATCAGCCCCAGCATTTT
.,TRBJ1-1,TRBV12-5,.,CASGLNSGQRLEAFF,TGTGCTAGTGGTTTGAATTCCGGACAGCGTCTCGAAGCTTTCTTT
.,TRBJ2-1,TRBV5-1,once,CASSFDLRGDDEQFF,TGCGCCAGCAGCTTTGATCTCAGGGGGGACGATGAGCAGTTCTTC
.,TRBJ2-5,TRBV7-2,once,CASSPGTLGTQYF,TGTGCCAGCAGCCCTGGGACTCTGGGGACCCAGTACTTC
.,TRBJ1-1,TRBV5-1,.,CASRQGTNTEAFF,TGCGCCAGCAGACAGGGAACGAACACTGAAGCTTTCTTT
.,TRBJ2-3,TRBV6-6,.,CASSYPSGGDTQYF,TGTGCCAGCAGTTACCCCTCTGGGGGGGATACGCAGTATTTT
.,TRBJ1-1,TRBV19,.,CASCDTEAFF,TGTGCCAGTTGCGACACTGAAGCTTTCTTT
.,TRBJ1-2,TRBV5-6,.,CASSGNSYGYTF,TGTGCCAGCAGCGGAAACAGCTATGGCTACACCTTC
.,TRBJ1-1,TRBV6-5,once,CASSLVGGNTEAFF,TGTGCCAGCAGCCTCGTAGGCGGTAACACTGAAGCTTTCTTT
TRBD1,TRBJ2-7,TRBV30,.,CAWSRDRGRLGQYF,TGTGCCTGGAGCCGGGACAGGGGGCGACTTGGGCAGTACTTC
TRBD1,TRBJ2-3,TRBV7-2,.,CASSLQGQTTDTQYF,TGTGCCAGCAGCCTGCAGGGACAGACCACAGATACGCAGTATTTT
.,TRBJ1-2,TRBV19,.,CASRGSLRPGGYTF,TGTGCCAGTAGAGGCAGCCTTCGGCCCGGGGGCTACACCTTC
.,TRBJ1-6,TRBV4-1,.,CASSQDWATASLHF,TGCGCCAGCAGCCAAGATTGGGCAACGGCGTCCCTCCACTTT
.,TRBJ1-1,TRBV7-3,.,CASSLTGAMNTEAFF,TGTGCCAGCAGCTTGACAGGCGCTATGAACACTGAAGCTTTCTTT
.,TRBJ1-1,TRBV9,.,CASSPVVRAEAFF,TGTGCCAGCAGCCCCGTAGTCCGGGCTGAAGCTTTCTTT
.,TRBJ1-4,TRBV6-6,.,CASSLLPRDIITDQLEKLFF,TGTGCCAGCAGTCTCCTCCCCCGGGACATTATAACCGACCAGCTTGAAAAACTGTTTTTT
.,TRBJ1-2,TRBV9,once,CASSDIGGHYGYTF,TGTGCCAGCAGCGATATAGGGGGACACTATGGCTACACCTTC
TRBD1,TRBJ2-7,TRBV6-2/TRBV6-3,.,CASSYPTGVLLRIYEQYF,TGTGCCAGCAGTTACCCAACAGGGGTCCTCCTACGAATCTACGAGCAGTACTTC
.,TRBJ2-5,TRBV5-1,few,CASSFGGAQETQYF,TGCGCCAGCAGCTTTGGGGGGGCTCAAGAGACCCAGTACTTC
TRBD2,TRBJ2-5,TRBV11-2,.,CASSLGYGLADQETQYF,TGTGCCAGCAGCTTAGGATACGGACTAGCGGACCAAGAGACCCAGTACTTC
.,TRBJ2-3,TRBV24-1,few,CATSDPLAADTQYF,TGTGCCACCAGTGACCCGTTGGCTGCAGATACGCAGTATTTT
TRBD2,TRBJ2-5,TRBV4-1,.,CASSQTSAGFQETQYF,TGCGCCAGCAGCCAGACTAGCGCTGGATTCCAAGAGACCCAGTACTTC
TRBD1,TRBJ1-2,TRBV9,once,CASSGQGALRGYTF,TGTGCCAGCAGCGGCCAGGGGGCGCTTCGGGGCTACACCTTC
.,TRBJ1-1,TRBV6-5,once,CASAGGPAFF,TGTGCCAGCGCCGGGGGGCCAGCTTTCTTT
TRBD2,TRBJ2-3,TRBV4-2,.,CASSQVAGTRADTQYF,TGTGCCAGCAGCCAAGTGGCCGGGACTAGGGCAGATACGCAGTATTTT
TRBD1,TRBJ1-2,TRBV29-1,.,CSALTGIGLYGYTF,TGCAGCGCGCTGACAGGGATTGGCCTCTATGGCTACACCTTC
TRBD1,TRBJ2-7,TRBV4-1,.,CASSQPGQGTGRSYEQYF,TGCGCCAGCAGCCAGCCGGGACAGGGTACAGGGAGATCCTACGAGCAGTACTTC
.,TRBJ1-6,TRBV3-1/TRBV3-2,.,CASGQSSYNSPLHF,TGTGCCAGCGGACAGAGCTCCTATAATTCACCCCTCCACTTT
TRBD2,TRBJ2-1,TRBV7-9,once,CASSPTLPSGAYNEQFF,TGTGCCAGCAGCCCTACCCTCCCTAGCGGGGCCTACAATGAGCAGTTCTTC
.,TRBJ1-3,TRBV7-2,.,CASNSGLNSGNTIYF,TGTGCCAGCAACTCAGGTCTAAACTCTGGAAACACCATATATTTT
.,TRBJ2-3,TRBV4-1,.,CASSQDGGVTQYF,TGCGCCAGCAGCCAAGATGGAGGGGTAACGCAGTATTTT
TRBD2,TRBJ2-3,TRBV9,.,CASSVPDKRGGWIDTQYF,TGTGCCAGCAGCGTACCAGACAAGCGGGGGGGCTGGATAGATACGCAGTATTTT
.,TRBJ1-2,TRBV4-1,.,CASSHPPGGNYGYTF,TGCGCCAGCAGCCATCCCCCCGGGGGAAACTATGGCTACACCTTC
TRBD2,TRBJ2-1,TRBV30,few,CARSSGASSYNEQFF,TGTGCCCGATCTAGCGGGGCCAGCTCCTACAATGAGCAGTTCTTC
.,TRBJ1-3,TRBV19,few,CASSYTRAAGNTIYF,TGTGCCAGTAGTTATACCAGGGCGGCTGGAAACACCATATATTTT
TRBD2,TRBJ2-2,TRBV7-2,.,CASFPTAVGRAGELFF,TGTGCCAGCTTCCCAACGGCGGTGGGGAGGGCCGGGGAGCTGTTTTTT
TRBD1,TRBJ1-5,TRBV30,.,CAWSLGQSNQPQHF,TGTGCCTGGAGTCTGGGACAGAGCAATCAGCCCCAGCATTTT
TRBD2,TRBJ2-5,TRBV7-2,.,CASSSGLAGGQETQYF,TGTGCCAGCAGCTCGGGACTAGCGGGGGGGCAAGAGACCCAGTACTTC
.,TRBJ1-3,TRBV18,.,CASSTSQTDSGNTIYF,TGTGCCAGCTCGACCTCCCAGACAGACTCTGGAAACACCATATATTTT
TRBD1,TRBJ2-2,TRBV25-1,.,CASSDHPGTVNTGELFF,TGTGCCAGCAGTGATCATCCCGGGACAGTTAACACCGGGGAGCTGTTTTTT
.,TRBJ1-2,TRBV6-4,once,CASTAYGYTF,TGTGCCAGCACCGCGTATGGCTACACCTTC
.,TRBJ2-2,TRBV25-1,.,CASSEKSNTGELFF,TGTGCCAGCAGTGAGAAGAGTAACACCGGGGAGCTGTTTTTT
.,TRBJ1-2,TRBV7-2,few,CASSSYGYTF,TGTGCCAGCAGCTCTTATGGCTACACCTTC
TRBD2,TRBJ2-3,TRBV9,.,CASSVIAGGTDTQYF,TGTGCCAGCAGCGTAATTGCGGGGGGCACAGATACGCAGTATTTT
TRBD1,TRBJ1-2,TRBV6-5,.,CASSPGTADFGGYTF,TGTGCCAGCAGTCCCGGGACAGCCGACTTTGGGGGCTACACCTTC
TRBD1,TRBJ1-2,TRBV10-3,.,CAINTGTVHGYTF,TGTGCCATCAATACCGGGACAGTCCATGGCTACACCTTC
.,TRBJ1-5,TRBV6-2/TRBV6-3,.,CASNPRGGVRNQPQHF,TGTGCCAGCAACCCACGGGGAGGGGTACGCAATCAGCCCCAGCATTTT
.,TRBJ1-6,TRBV12-3/TRBV12-4,.,CASRPGVAPLHF,TGTGCCAGCAGACCAGGGGTGGCACCCCTCCACTTT